The 2 T cell receptor beta chains presented below share a single source sample, sequenced in a study of T-cell memory formation after mild COVID-19. TCRdb independently ran MiXCR on the 5' RACE reads; one entry per CDR3 protein. The data hold 150,000 or so distinct CDR3 sequences, with 30% to 35% observed a single time. The sample comprised PBMCs or a T cell subset sorted from them (not recorded which). These TCRs come from an adult woman who had mild COVID-19 (a few samples of this study predate the infection). Cell type and time point are not known.

This clonotype was found a few times. V gene TRBV10-3 combines with J gene TRBJ1-1, with D hard to call. The V gene lost 2 bases and the J gene lost 5 bases, with 12 bases spanning the gap. The CDR3 is 14 residues long. Germline V CDR1 and CDR2: ENHRY, SYGVKD. In DNA, the CDR3 is TGTGCCATCAGTGAGCCTAACAGTGGGACTGAAGCTTTCTTT. Translating gives CAISEPNSGTEAFF.

The chain links TRBV5-1 to TRBJ2-3; TRBD1 agrees at 9 bases. This CDR3 region has 14 residues. With 7 bases clipped from V and 5 bases from J, the junction kept 8 bases outside the gene matches. Germline V gives CDR1 SGHRS, CDR2 YFSETQ. CDR3 nucleotide sequence: TGCGCCAGCCTCCCAGGACAGGGGAGAGATACGCAGTATTTT. This gives the protein CASLPGQGRDTQYF.